Listed below are T cell receptor beta chains from one sample, sequenced in a study of PD-L1 blockade in urothelial cancer. TCRdb's copy holds only in-frame clones and misses some; the assay was immunoSEQ multiplex PCR. The sample lists around 63,000 clones, more than 80% seen once, with around 5.7% in the top ten. The sample here was PBMCs, taken around atezolizumab (anti-PD-L1) treatment. The origin of the receptors is a man aged 65-85 years with urothelial cancer. Both conserved end residues are trimmed from each CDR3.

j_call: TRBJ2-2; v_call: TRBV7-9; cdr3_aa: ASSLEGLARSGELF
j_call: TRBJ1-2; v_call: TRBV6-1; cdr3_aa: ASSIGTGSDGYT
j_call: TRBJ1-2; v_call: TRBV28; cdr3_aa: ASSLPGLSINYGYT
j_call: TRBJ2-1; v_call: TRBV6-4; cdr3_aa: ASSDSGRGSYNEQF
j_call: TRBJ2-1; v_call: TRBV5-6; cdr3_aa: ASSLAGIYHNEQF
j_call: TRBJ1-2; v_call: TRBV19; cdr3_aa: ASSIGTASYGYT
j_call: TRBJ2-7; v_call: TRBV7-2; cdr3_aa: ASSPDRGGFYEQY
j_call: TRBJ1-2; v_call: TRBV19; cdr3_aa: ASNTPGAGNYGYT
j_call: TRBJ2-5; v_call: TRBV5-1; cdr3_aa: ASSLGAGGRETQY
j_call: TRBJ1-5; v_call: TRBV6-1; cdr3_aa: ASGAYRGEGNQPQH
j_call: TRBJ2-2; v_call: TRBV5-5; cdr3_aa: ASSPLGGAATGELF
j_call: TRBJ2-4; v_call: TRBV6-1; cdr3_aa: ASSDGADIQY
j_call: TRBJ2-2; v_call: TRBV4-1; cdr3_aa: ASSLQGGLAENTGELF
j_call: TRBJ2-3; v_call: TRBV11-3; cdr3_aa: ASSDRGGGADTQY
j_call: TRBJ1-2; v_call: TRBV19; cdr3_aa: ASSNGRGWYGYT
j_call: TRBJ2-5; v_call: TRBV7-2; cdr3_aa: ASRQTGGGETQY
j_call: TRBJ2-7; v_call: TRBV19; cdr3_aa: ASRWTGESSYEQY
j_call: TRBJ1-2; v_call: TRBV7-2; cdr3_aa: ASSLDFGTGLNYGYT
j_call: TRBJ2-7; v_call: TRBV30; cdr3_aa: AWSVSPNYEQY
j_call: TRBJ1-1; v_call: TRBV5-1; cdr3_aa: ASRTTGGREAF
j_call: TRBJ1-1; v_call: TRBV12-5; cdr3_aa: ASGLRQGKTSTEAF
j_call: TRBJ1-1; v_call: TRBV5-1; cdr3_aa: ASSFEPRGGPGTEAF
j_call: TRBJ1-3; v_call: TRBV11-2; cdr3_aa: ASSLDGRGRVNTIY
j_call: TRBJ1-3; v_call: TRBV9; cdr3_aa: ASSVVSSSGNTIY
j_call: TRBJ1-1; v_call: TRBV9; cdr3_aa: ASSVPDDRAAETEAF
j_call: TRBJ1-2; v_call: TRBV19; cdr3_aa: ASSIDSRATIGYT
j_call: TRBJ1-2; v_call: TRBV4-1; cdr3_aa: ASSQDTQGVAGYT
j_call: TRBJ1-4; v_call: TRBV7-9; cdr3_aa: ASRGDRGSEKLF
j_call: TRBJ2-3; v_call: TRBV7-9; cdr3_aa: ASRPLGGGRGRLTDTQY
j_call: TRBJ1-6; v_call: TRBV6-5; cdr3_aa: ASSYSGVNSPLH
j_call: TRBJ1-4; v_call: TRBV18; cdr3_aa: ASSPRAGDEKLF
j_call: TRBJ2-1; v_call: TRBV14; cdr3_aa: ASGDRGHLYNEQF
j_call: TRBJ2-3; v_call: TRBV19; cdr3_aa: ASSMTSGRSTQY
j_call: TRBJ1-1; v_call: TRBV11-3; cdr3_aa: ASSLVGGVTEAF
j_call: TRBJ2-2; v_call: TRBV2; cdr3_aa: ASSEALRGQGATGELF
j_call: TRBJ2-3; v_call: TRBV4-1; cdr3_aa: ASSQDEGTDTQY
j_call: TRBJ2-1; v_call: TRBV11-2; cdr3_aa: ASSLDLTEEQF
j_call: TRBJ2-1; v_call: TRBV6-1; cdr3_aa: ASKSGGSYNEQF
j_call: TRBJ1-3; v_call: TRBV4-3; cdr3_aa: ASSQEPQGVSGNTIY
j_call: TRBJ2-1; v_call: TRBV18; cdr3_aa: ASSSRQGAADEQF
j_call: TRBJ2-2; v_call: TRBV2; cdr3_aa: ASTTGLTGELF
j_call: TRBJ1-1; v_call: TRBV7-3; cdr3_aa: ASRAQSGQGTEAF